The rows below give T cell receptor beta chains drawn from one sample of a study of shared T cell receptors in the human thymus. The protocol was immunoSEQ multiplex PCR, while the TCRdb copy is restricted to in-frame clones and leaves out a portion. The table includes roughly 500,000 clones, around 82% detected once. These same data were also listed under a study on human thymus T cells.

Sequencing was done on a sample of thymocytes. All receptors derive from a boy under two years old with a congenital heart defect. Both conserved end residues are trimmed from each CDR3. Each record gives: V gene, J gene, CDR3 protein.

v_gene: TRBV4-1
j_gene: TRBJ2-3
CDR3aa: ASSQFRTGDGMDTQY

v_gene: TRBV28
j_gene: TRBJ2-7
CDR3aa: ASSLPRATGGTTAYEQY

v_gene: TRBV9
j_gene: TRBJ2-1
CDR3aa: ASSGHVISSYNEQF

v_gene: TRBV5-1
j_gene: TRBJ1-1
CDR3aa: ASSLADEGTEAF

v_gene: TRBV29-1
j_gene: TRBJ2-3
CDR3aa: SVPQVEGRGQGASTDTQY

v_gene: TRBV15
j_gene: TRBJ2-7
CDR3aa: ATSRVPHSGSFYEQY

v_gene: TRBV2
j_gene: TRBJ2-4
CDR3aa: ASSSSGTRGSIVKNIQY

v_gene: TRBV15
j_gene: TRBJ1-1
CDR3aa: ATSLGGEAF

v_gene: TRBV5-1
j_gene: TRBJ2-7
CDR3aa: ASSLVDASGYEQY

v_gene: TRBV14
j_gene: TRBJ2-7
CDR3aa: ASSHGGTYEQY

v_gene: TRBV4-3
j_gene: TRBJ2-2
CDR3aa: ASSQDVGTPRTGELF

v_gene: TRBV7-2
j_gene: TRBJ2-7
CDR3aa: ASSLSSDSYEQY

v_gene: TRBV27
j_gene: TRBJ2-7
CDR3aa: ASSHHGPSSTQDEQY

v_gene: TRBV6-5
j_gene: TRBJ2-2
CDR3aa: ASSYSRTAGAGELF

v_gene: TRBV6-5
j_gene: TRBJ1-2
CDR3aa: ASWTSGTGLGYT

v_gene: TRBV11-3
j_gene: TRBJ1-1
CDR3aa: ASSLDSMNTEAF

v_gene: TRBV27
j_gene: TRBJ2-1
CDR3aa: ASRQNETPRTSPYNEQF

v_gene: TRBV28
j_gene: TRBJ2-7
CDR3aa: ASSPPGHYNYEQY

v_gene: TRBV30
j_gene: TRBJ2-7
CDR3aa: AWSWASQTTPPYEQY

v_gene: TRBV5-6
j_gene: TRBJ1-4
CDR3aa: ASSAQRAREKLF

v_gene: TRBV27
j_gene: TRBJ2-7
CDR3aa: ASRRGGASGEQY

v_gene: TRBV6-1
j_gene: TRBJ2-1
CDR3aa: ASSGRQGPHYNEQF

v_gene: TRBV4-3
j_gene: TRBJ1-1
CDR3aa: ASSQRTPGGNTEAF

v_gene: TRBV4-3
j_gene: TRBJ2-1
CDR3aa: ASSQGGHEQF

v_gene: TRBV5-6
j_gene: TRBJ2-3
CDR3aa: ASSLQGGGGTDTQY

v_gene: TRBV6-5
j_gene: TRBJ1-2
CDR3aa: ASSHHRSYSYGYT

v_gene: TRBV7-6
j_gene: TRBJ2-7
CDR3aa: ASSLAVALAGPPYEQY

v_gene: TRBV4-2
j_gene: TRBJ2-7
CDR3aa: ASSPGQGLYEQY

v_gene: TRBV30
j_gene: TRBJ2-1
CDR3aa: AWRPSGRAYNEQF

v_gene: TRBV2
j_gene: TRBJ2-2
CDR3aa: ATNRGYYDTGELF

v_gene: TRBV28
j_gene: TRBJ2-5
CDR3aa: ASSLIPTAGGPGEETQY

v_gene: TRBV5-1
j_gene: TRBJ2-7
CDR3aa: ASSHRGRYEQY